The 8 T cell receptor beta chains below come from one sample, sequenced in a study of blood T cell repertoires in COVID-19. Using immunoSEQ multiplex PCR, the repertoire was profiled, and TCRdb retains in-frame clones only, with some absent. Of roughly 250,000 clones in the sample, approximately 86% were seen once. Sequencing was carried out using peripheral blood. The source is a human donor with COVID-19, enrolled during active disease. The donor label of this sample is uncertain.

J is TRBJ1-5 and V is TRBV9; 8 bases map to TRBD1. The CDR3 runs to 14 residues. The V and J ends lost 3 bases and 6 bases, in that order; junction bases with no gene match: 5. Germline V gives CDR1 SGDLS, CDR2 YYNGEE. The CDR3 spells CASSAGQEGQPQHF. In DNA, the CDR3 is TGTGCCAGCAGCGCGGGACAGGAAGGTCAGCCCCAGCATTTT.

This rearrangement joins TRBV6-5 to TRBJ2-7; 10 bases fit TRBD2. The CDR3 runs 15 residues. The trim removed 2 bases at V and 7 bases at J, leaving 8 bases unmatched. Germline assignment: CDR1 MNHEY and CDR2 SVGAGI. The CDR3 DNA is TGTGCCAGCAGTTACGAGGCTAGCGGGAGTTTGGAGCAGTACTTC. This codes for CASSYEASGSLEQYF.

The CDR3 spells CASSLFPESFGNTIYF. The CDR3 nucleotides are TGTGCCAGCAGTTTATTCCCGGAGTCCTTTGGAAACACCATATATTTT. This chain joins TRBV28 and TRBJ1-3; D uncertain. Trimming pared 1 base from V and 3 bases from J, leaving 13 bases between. CDR3 size: 16 residues. CDR1 MDHEN and CDR2 SYDVKM come from the germline V gene. Complete variable domain (other parts from reference TRBV28 and TRBJ1-3): DVKVTQSSRYLVKRTGEKVFLECVQDMDHENMFWYRQDPGLGLRLIYFSYDVKMKEKGDIPEGYSVSREKKERFSLILESASTNQTSMYLCASSLFPESFGNTIYFGEGSWLTVV.

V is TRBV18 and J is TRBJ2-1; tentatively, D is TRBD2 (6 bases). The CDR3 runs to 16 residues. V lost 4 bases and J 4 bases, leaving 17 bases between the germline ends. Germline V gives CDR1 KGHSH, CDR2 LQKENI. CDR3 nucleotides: TGTGCCAGCTCACAAACTGGGAGCGGGCTATACAATGAGCAGTTCTTC. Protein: CASSQTGSGLYNEQFF.

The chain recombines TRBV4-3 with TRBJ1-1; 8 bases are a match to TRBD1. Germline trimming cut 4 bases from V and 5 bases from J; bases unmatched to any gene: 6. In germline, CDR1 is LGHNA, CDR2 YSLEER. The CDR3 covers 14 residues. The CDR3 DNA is TGCGCCAGCAGCCCAGGACAGGGAGGGACTGAAGCTTTCTTT. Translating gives CASSPGQGGTEAFF.

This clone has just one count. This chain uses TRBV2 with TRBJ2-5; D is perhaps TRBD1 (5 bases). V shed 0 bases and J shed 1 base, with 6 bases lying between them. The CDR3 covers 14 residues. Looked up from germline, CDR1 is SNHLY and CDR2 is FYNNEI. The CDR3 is CASSEAGVQETQYF. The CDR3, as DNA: TGTGCCAGCAGTGAAGCAGGGGTCCAAGAGACCCAGTACTTC. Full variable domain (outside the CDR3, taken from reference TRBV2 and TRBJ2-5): EPEVTQTPSHQVTQMGQEVILRCVPISNHLYFYWYRQILGQKVEFLVSFYNNEISEKSEIFDDQFSVERPDGSNFTLKIRSTKLEDSAMYFCASSEAGVQETQYFGPGTRLLVL.

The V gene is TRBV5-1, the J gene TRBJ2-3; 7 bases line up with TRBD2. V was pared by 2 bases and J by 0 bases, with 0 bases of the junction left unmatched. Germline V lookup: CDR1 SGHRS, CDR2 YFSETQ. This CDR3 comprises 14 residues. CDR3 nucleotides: TGCGCCAGCAGCTTTAGCGGGAGCACAGATACGCAGTATTTT. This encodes CASSFSGSTDTQYF.

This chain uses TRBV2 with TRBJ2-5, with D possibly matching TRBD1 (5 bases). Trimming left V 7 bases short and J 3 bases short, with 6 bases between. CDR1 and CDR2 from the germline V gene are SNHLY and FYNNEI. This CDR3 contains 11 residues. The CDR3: CASTREETQYF. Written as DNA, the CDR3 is TGTGCCAGCACCAGGGAAGAGACCCAGTACTTC.